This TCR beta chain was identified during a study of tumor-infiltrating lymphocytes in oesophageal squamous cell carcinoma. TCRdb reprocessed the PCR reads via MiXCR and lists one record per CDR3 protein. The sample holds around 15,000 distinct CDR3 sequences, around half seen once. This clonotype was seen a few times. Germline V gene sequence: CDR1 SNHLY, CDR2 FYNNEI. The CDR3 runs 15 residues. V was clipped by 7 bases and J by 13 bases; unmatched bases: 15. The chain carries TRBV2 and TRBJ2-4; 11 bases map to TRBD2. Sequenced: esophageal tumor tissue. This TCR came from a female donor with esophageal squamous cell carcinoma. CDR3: CASTSSGRAGNEQYF. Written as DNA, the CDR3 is TGTGCCAGCACTAGTAGCGGGAGGGCCGGCAATGAGCAGTACTTC.